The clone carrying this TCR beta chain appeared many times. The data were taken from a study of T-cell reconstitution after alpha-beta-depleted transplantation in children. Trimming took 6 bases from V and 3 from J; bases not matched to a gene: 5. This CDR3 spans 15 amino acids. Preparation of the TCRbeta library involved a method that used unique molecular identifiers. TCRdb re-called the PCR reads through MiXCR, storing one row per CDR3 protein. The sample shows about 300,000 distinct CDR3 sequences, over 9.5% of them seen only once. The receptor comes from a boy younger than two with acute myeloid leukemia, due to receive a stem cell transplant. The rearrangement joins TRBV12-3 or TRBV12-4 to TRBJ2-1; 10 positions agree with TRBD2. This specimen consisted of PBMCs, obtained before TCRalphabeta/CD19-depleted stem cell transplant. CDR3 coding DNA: TGTGCCAGCAGCACTACTAGCGGGAACTACAATGAGCAGTTCTTC. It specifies CASSTTSGNYNEQFF.